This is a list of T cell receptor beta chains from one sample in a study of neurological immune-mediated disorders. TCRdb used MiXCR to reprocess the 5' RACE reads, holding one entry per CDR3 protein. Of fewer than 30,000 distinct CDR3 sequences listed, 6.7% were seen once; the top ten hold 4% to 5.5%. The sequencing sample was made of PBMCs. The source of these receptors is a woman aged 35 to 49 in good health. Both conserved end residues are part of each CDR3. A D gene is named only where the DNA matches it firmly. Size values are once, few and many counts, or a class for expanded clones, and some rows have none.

TGCGCCAGCAGCCGACAGGTCCAAGAGACCCAGTACTTC CASSRQVQETQYF TRBJ2-5 TRBV5-1 NA many
TGCGCCAGCAGCTTGCAAGGGGGCAGGGCGAACACCGGGGAGCTGTTTTTT CASSLQGGRANTGELFF TRBJ2-2 TRBV5-1 TRBD1 many
TGTGCCAGCAGTTTGGAGCGGGGGAGACGGGGCCTGGGCAATGAGCAGTTCTTC CASSLERGRRGLGNEQFF TRBJ2-1 TRBV3-1 TRBD2 many
TGCGCCAGCAGCTTGTTCCTCCCAGGCATTACTGAAGCTTTCTTT CASSLFLPGITEAFF TRBJ1-1 TRBV5-1 NA many
TGTGCCAGTCCCGGGACAGGGCCCACCGGGGAGCTGTTTTTT CASPGTGPTGELFF TRBJ2-2 TRBV7-9 TRBD1 many
TGTGCCAGCAAACCGGACAGCTACAATGAGCAGTTCTTC CASKPDSYNEQFF TRBJ2-1 TRBV6-5 NA many
TGTGCCAGCAGTTGGGGACTAGCGGGGAGCACAGATACGCAGTATTTT CASSWGLAGSTDTQYF TRBJ2-3 TRBV6-5 TRBD2 many
TGTGCCAGCAGTTTATCGACCGGGACTCGGGGAGGCTACACCTTC CASSLSTGTRGGYTF TRBJ1-2 TRBV27 NA many
TGCGCCAGCAGCTCAGCCCTAAAGGCCTACAATGAGCAGTTCTTC CASSSALKAYNEQFF TRBJ2-1 TRBV5-1 NA many
TGTGCCAGCAGTTACTCGGGGGACAGAACCGAGCAGTACTTC CASSYSGDRTEQYF TRBJ2-7 TRBV6-2/TRBV6-3 TRBD1 many
TGTGCCACCAGTGATTCCTGGGGAACTACAAGAAGCTACACCTTC CATSDSWGTTRSYTF TRBJ1-2 TRBV24-1 NA many
TGTGCCACCAGTGATTTAGGAGCGGGAGTGTTGTTCTTC CATSDLGAGVLFF TRBJ2-1 TRBV24-1 TRBD2 many
TGTGCCAGCAGCTTAGATGGACAGGGCTCAAATGAGCAGTTCTTC CASSLDGQGSNEQFF TRBJ2-1 TRBV11-2 TRBD1 many
TGCAGCAGGAGGGAGGTACCTCAAGAGACCCAGTACTTC CSRREVPQETQYF TRBJ2-5 TRBV20-1 NA many
TGTGCCTGGAGTTGGAGCGGGAGTACCCACGAGCAGTACTTC CAWSWSGSTHEQYF TRBJ2-7 TRBV30 TRBD2 many
TGTGCCAGCATCGGACAGGGGGTACCTAAAGCTTTCTTT CASIGQGVPKAFF TRBJ1-1 TRBV2 TRBD1 many
TGTGCCAGCAGACCACCGGGACCTGTGAACGAGCAGTACTTC CASRPPGPVNEQYF TRBJ2-7 TRBV7-2 NA many
TGTGCCAGCAGATCCATTGGAGACTATGGCTACACCTTC CASRSIGDYGYTF TRBJ1-2 TRBV7-2 NA medium-sized
TGCAGTGCTAGAGAAGACGGAAGGACCTACAATGAGCAGTTCTTC CSAREDGRTYNEQFF TRBJ2-1 TRBV20-1 NA medium-sized
TGCGCCAGCAGCTTGGGTTTTGGAAACACCATATATTTT CASSLGFGNTIYF TRBJ1-3 TRBV5-1 NA many
TGCAGTGGCCCCCTAGCGGGAGCCCCAGATACGCAGTATTTT CSGPLAGAPDTQYF TRBJ2-3 TRBV20-1 TRBD2 many
TGTGCCAGCAGCTTAGAGGCCGGCTCCCTTCTCTACGAGCAGTACTTC CASSLEAGSLLYEQYF TRBJ2-7 TRBV7-9 NA many
TGTGCCAGCAGTTCATATTACCGGGACAGGCTCTACGAGCAGTACTTC CASSSYYRDRLYEQYF TRBJ2-7 TRBV28 TRBD1 many
TGCAGTGCTATGGAGGGGTACAATGAGCAGTTCTTC CSAMEGYNEQFF TRBJ2-1 TRBV20-1 NA NA
TGTGCCAGCAGTTTCGGGACTGGAGCCTACGAGCAGTACTTC CASSFGTGAYEQYF TRBJ2-7 TRBV12-3/TRBV12-4 NA many
TGTGCCAGCAGCCAAGGAGACAGCACTGAAGCTTTCTTT CASSQGDSTEAFF TRBJ1-1 TRBV3-1 NA few
TGCAGTGCTAGAGATGAGGGCGGGAGGTCTGACAATGAGCAGTTCTTC CSARDEGGRSDNEQFF TRBJ2-1 TRBV20-1 TRBD2 many
TGTGCCAGCAGCCAAGAGGGGGGATCATCTGAAGCTTTCTTT CASSQEGGSSEAFF TRBJ1-1 TRBV4-2 NA many
TGTGCCAGCAGACCCAGCGTGAGTACCTACAATGAGCAGTTCTTC CASRPSVSTYNEQFF TRBJ2-1 TRBV3-1 NA NA
TGTGCCATCAGGAGAGAGAATGGCTACACCTTC CAIRRENGYTF TRBJ1-2 TRBV10-3 NA NA
TGTGCCAGCAAACCCCCCTTTAGCGGGAGTGGAGAGCAGTACTTC CASKPPFSGSGEQYF TRBJ2-7 TRBV27 TRBD2 many
TGTGCCAGCAGCCAAATTTGGGGCGAGAGGCGAAATTCTGCGGGAGGGTGGAATGAGCAGTTCTTC CASSQIWGERRNSAGGWNEQFF TRBJ2-1 TRBV3-1 TRBD2 many
TGTGCCAGCAGCTCCACAGGCTCTAAGGCAGATACGCAGTATTTT CASSSTGSKADTQYF TRBJ2-3 TRBV7-3 NA many
TGTGCCAGCAGGCCGGAGCCAGCGGGAGTAGGGGAGACCCAGTACTTC CASRPEPAGVGETQYF TRBJ2-5 TRBV5-4 TRBD2 many
TGCGCCAGCAGCCCAGGGGAGCCCTCCTACAATGAGCAGTTCTTC CASSPGEPSYNEQFF TRBJ2-1 TRBV5-1 NA few
TGTGCCAGCAGCCGCGGACAGGGGGGCGAGCAGTACTTC CASSRGQGGEQYF TRBJ2-7 TRBV6-5 TRBD1 many
TGCAGTGCTAGAGATCCCGACAGGGGGTCAAATCAGCCCCAGCATTTT CSARDPDRGSNQPQHF TRBJ1-5 TRBV20-1 TRBD1 many
TGTGCCAGCAGCTTGGGGCTAGCGGCCCACAATGAGCAGTTCTTC CASSLGLAAHNEQFF TRBJ2-1 TRBV5-6 TRBD2 many
TGTGCCAGCAGCTTGGCCGCGGAGACCCAGTACTTC CASSLAAETQYF TRBJ2-5 TRBV5-6 NA many
TGTGCCAGCAGCGGACTAGCGGGAGTTGGTGAGCAGTTCTTC CASSGLAGVGEQFF TRBJ2-1 TRBV5-6 TRBD2 many
TGTGCCACCAGCAGGGGATCAACAGGGATAACTGAAGCTTTCTTT CATSRGSTGITEAFF TRBJ1-1 TRBV15 NA many
TGTGCCAGCAGCTTGGGCAGCTTGGGAAGCTACACCTTC CASSLGSLGSYTF TRBJ1-2 TRBV5-6 NA medium-sized
TGCAGTGCGCCACTAGCGGGAGGGCTTTACCAAGAGACCCAGTACTTC CSAPLAGGLYQETQYF TRBJ2-5 TRBV20-1 TRBD2 many
TGTGCCTGGGATCGGGACAGTAACAATCAGCCCCAGCATTTT CAWDRDSNNQPQHF TRBJ1-5 TRBV30 TRBD1 many
TGTGCCAGTACCCGGGACACGACATACAATGAGCAGTTCTTC CASTRDTTYNEQFF TRBJ2-1 TRBV18 NA NA
TGCGCCAGCGGATGGAATGCGAACACCGGGGAGCTGTTTTTT CASGWNANTGELFF TRBJ2-2 TRBV5-1 NA many
TGCAGCGCCCGAAACAGGGGTGACACTGAAGCTTTCTTT CSARNRGDTEAFF TRBJ1-1 TRBV29-1 TRBD1 many
TGCAGTGCTAGGGCGGGAGGGCCCTACGAGCAGTACTTC CSARAGGPYEQYF TRBJ2-7 TRBV20-1 TRBD2 many
TGTGCCAGCAGTTTATCGAGGGTAGGGGAGCAGCCCCAGCATTTT CASSLSRVGEQPQHF TRBJ1-5 TRBV27 NA many
TGTGCCAGCAGCCAAGGGGGGGCTGAGGAGACCCAGTACTTC CASSQGGAEETQYF TRBJ2-5 TRBV4-2 NA many
TGTGCCAGCAGTGAATTGGCTACCTACTCCTACAATGAGCAGTTCTTC CASSELATYSYNEQFF TRBJ2-1 TRBV25-1 NA many